This is a list of T cell receptor beta chains from one sample in a study of a mutant IDH1 vaccine in newly diagnosed glioma. Sequenced by immunoSEQ multiplex PCR; TCRdb stores in-frame clones only, minus some. The table shows around 87,000 clones, with 83% occurring only once. The material sequenced was PBMCs, taken from a glioma patient treated with radiotherapy, temozolomide or both. The receptors originated from a woman in her 50s with glioma. CDR3s include the opening cysteine and the closing phenylalanine or tryptophan. Each record gives: V gene, clone size, D gene, J gene, CDR3 protein, CDR3 DNA. A D gene is named only where the DNA matches it firmly. Expanded clones are given a class, and other clones once, few, many or no size at all.

>TRBV12-5|-|-|TRBJ2-7
CASGLGGAYEQYF
TGTGCTAGTGGTTTGGGGGGGGCCTACGAGCAGTACTTC
>TRBV5-5|-|-|TRBJ2-7
CASSLDPGRYEQYF
TGTGCCAGCAGCTTGGATCCAGGGAGATACGAGCAGTACTTC
>TRBV6-6|few|-|TRBJ1-6
CASSYSRDRNSPLHF
TGTGCCAGCAGTTACTCGAGAGACAGGAATTCACCCCTCCACTTT
>TRBV14|-|-|TRBJ1-2
CASSQDIRSTNYGYTF
TGTGCCAGCAGCCAAGATATTCGGTCGACTAACTATGGCTACACCTTC
>TRBV28|-|-|TRBJ1-5
CASSLTALREPQHF
TGTGCCAGCAGTTTAACGGCCCTCCGCGAGCCCCAGCATTTT
>TRBV5-7|-|-|TRBJ1-1
CASSLGTGTEAFF
TGTGCCAGCAGCTTGGGTACGGGCACTGAAGCTTTCTTT
>TRBV4-1|-|-|TRBJ2-1
CASSQELRRALNDEQFF
TGCGCCAGCAGCCAAGAACTTAGGAGGGCTCTAAACGATGAGCAGTTCTTC
>TRBV5-1|-|-|TRBJ2-7
CASSLEVLPDEQYF
TGCGCCAGCAGCTTGGAGGTCCTTCCCGACGAGCAGTACTTC
>TRBV6-1|-|-|TRBJ1-3
CASIIQADNTIYF
TGTGCCAGCATTATTCAGGCTGACAACACCATATATTTT
>TRBV25-1|few|TRBD1|TRBJ1-1
CASRANPGTGNTEAFF
TGTGCCAGCAGAGCCAACCCCGGGACAGGGAACACTGAAGCTTTCTTT
>TRBV19|-|-|TRBJ2-7
CASSINRNYEQYF
TGTGCCAGTAGTATAAATCGAAACTACGAGCAGTACTTC
>TRBV4-1|-|-|TRBJ2-3
CASSQAGERDTQYF
TGCGCCAGCAGCCAAGCGGGAGAAAGAGATACGCAGTATTTT
>TRBV5-6|-|TRBD1|TRBJ1-2
CASSLVKGTGFYGYTF
TGTGCCAGCAGCTTGGTGAAGGGGACAGGGTTCTATGGCTACACCTTC
>TRBV10-3|-|-|TRBJ1-1
CAISEGQFNTEAFF
TGTGCCATCAGTGAGGGACAATTTAACACTGAAGCTTTCTTT
>TRBV6-5|-|-|TRBJ1-1
CASSRGMNTEAFF
TGTGCCAGCAGCCGGGGCATGAACACTGAAGCTTTCTTT
>TRBV29-1|-|TRBD1|TRBJ1-2
CSAGEDRGGRYGYTF
TGCAGCGCCGGAGAGGACAGGGGCGGGCGTTATGGCTACACCTTC
>TRBV7-9|once|TRBD1|TRBJ2-7
CASSLGGQGGYEQYF
TGTGCCAGCAGCCTCGGAGGACAGGGAGGCTACGAGCAGTACTTC
>TRBV19|-|-|TRBJ2-7
CATSNLQGGGEQYF
TGTGCCACCTCCAACTTGCAGGGAGGGGGGGAGCAGTACTTC
>TRBV30|few|-|TRBJ1-1
CAWSLTGNTEAFF
TGTGCCTGGAGTTTGACAGGCAACACTGAAGCTTTCTTT
>TRBV7-2|-|-|TRBJ1-3
CASHQGPGNTIYF
TGTGCCAGCCACCAGGGCCCTGGAAACACCATATATTTT
>TRBV27|-|-|TRBJ2-7
CASSPQGGEQYF
TGTGCCAGCAGTCCACAGGGTGGGGAGCAGTACTTC
>TRBV6-5|once|-|TRBJ1-2
CASSRGGLINYGYTF
TGTGCCAGCAGTCGGGGGGGACTGATTAACTATGGCTACACCTTC
>TRBV5-4|few|-|TRBJ1-1
CASSRGGQRTEAFF
TGTGCCAGCAGTCGGGGGGGACAACGCACTGAAGCTTTCTTT
>TRBV5-4|-|TRBD1|TRBJ1-2
CASRDRGTNYGYTF
TGTGCCAGCAGAGACAGGGGAACGAACTATGGCTACACCTTC
>TRBV27|-|TRBD2|TRBJ2-7
CASLGGEIHEQYF
TGTGCCAGCCTTGGGGGGGAAATTCACGAGCAGTACTTC
>TRBV29-1|-|-|TRBJ2-1
CSARKAGRSAYNEQFF
TGCAGCGCAAGAAAGGCAGGGCGTTCCGCCTACAATGAGCAGTTCTTC
>TRBV2|-|-|TRBJ1-4
CASSESGGGEKLFF
TGTGCCAGCAGTGAATCGGGCGGTGGTGAAAAACTGTTTTTT
>TRBV5-1|-|TRBD1|TRBJ2-7
CASSTGTGAYEQYF
TGCGCCAGCAGTACCGGGACAGGCGCCTACGAGCAGTACTTC
>TRBV7-9|-|TRBD2|TRBJ2-2
CASSPRGGYTGELFF
TGTGCCAGCAGCCCCCGCGGGGGTTACACCGGGGAGCTGTTTTTT
>TRBV27|-|-|TRBJ2-7
CASSYRSSYEQYF
TGTGCCAGCAGTTATCGGAGCTCCTACGAGCAGTACTTC
>TRBV12-5|-|-|TRBJ2-7
CASGLGSPGAYEQYF
TGTGCTAGTGGTTTGGGCTCTCCTGGAGCCTACGAGCAGTACTTC